The 21 T cell receptor beta chains reported below all come from one sample, sequenced in a study of shared clonotypes between healthy human individuals. TCRdb keeps only in-frame clones here, not all; method: immunoSEQ multiplex PCR. The table includes around 940,000 clones, about three quarters detected once. Sequencing was carried out using memory CD4+ T cells sorted from blood. Subset noted: CD45RA-negative fraction. The source is a young man in good health.

V and J are TRBV28 and TRBJ1-1; 7 bases are shared with TRBD1. There are 13 residues in the CDR3. V dropped 6 bases and J dropped 0; count of bases not matched to a gene: 1. Germline CDR1 MDHEN, CDR2 SYDVKM. The chain's CDR3 is CASRGQLNTEAFF. DNA of the CDR3: TGTGCCAGCAGGGGACAGTTGAACACTGAAGCTTTCTTT. Variable domain in full (rest from reference TRBV28 and TRBJ1-1): DVKVTQSSRYLVKRTGEKVFLECVQDMDHENMFWYRQDPGLGLRLIYFSYDVKMKEKGDIPEGYSVSREKKERFSLILESASTNQTSMYLCASRGQLNTEAFFGQGTRLTVV.

J is TRBJ1-2 and V is TRBV18, with no clear D. The length of the CDR3 is 14 residues. Looked up from germline, CDR1 is KGHSH and CDR2 is LQKENI. Trimming took 6 bases from V and 8 from J, leaving 19 bases between them. CDR3 coding DNA: TGTGCCAGCTCCCCGATTGGAGCGGCGAGGGGCTACACCTTC. Translated: CASSPIGAARGYTF.

Details on this clone: In the same sample, other DNA sequences code for this CDR3. The V gene is TRBV2, the J gene TRBJ2-2; 8 bases line up with TRBD2. This CDR3 spans 15 amino acids. With V trimmed by 6 bases and J by 2 bases, 5 bases remained unmatched. From germline, CDR1 is SNHLY and CDR2 FYNNEI. The CDR3 sequence is CASSLAGGNTGELFF. The CDR3 nucleotides read TGTGCCAGCAGCCTCGCGGGGGGAAACACCGGGGAGCTGTTTTTT.

The chain uses TRBV5-4 and TRBJ2-7; the D is unclear. This CDR3 contains 13 residues. Per the germline V gene, CDR1 is SGHNT and CDR2 is YYREEE (reference sequence). The germline V and J ends were trimmed by 3 bases and 7 bases, with 14 bases remaining between them. The CDR3 is CASSSPDGSEQYF. The CDR3 DNA follows: TGTGCCAGCAGCTCGCCGGACGGCTCTGAGCAGTACTTC.

V gene TRBV5-1 combines with J gene TRBJ2-1, with 13 bases fitting TRBD2. Germline V CDR1 and CDR2: SGHRS, YFSETQ. V lost 4 bases, J lost 7 bases, and 5 bases stayed unmatched. The CDR3 length is 15 residues. The CDR3 loop reads CASSPRTSGRNEQFF. The CDR3 DNA sequence: TGCGCCAGCAGCCCTCGGACTAGCGGGAGAAATGAGCAGTTCTTC.

The chain uses TRBV6-6 and TRBJ2-7, with D tentatively TRBD1 (6 bases). The CDR3 length is 12 residues. V was pared by 7 bases and J by 3 bases, with 10 bases between. Per germline, CDR1 MNHNY and CDR2 SVGAGI (reference sequence). The CDR3 DNA reads as TGTGCCAGCACATCAGGGGTCTACGAGCAGTACTTC. It yields the protein CASTSGVYEQYF.

The gene calls are TRBV5-4 and TRBJ2-1; the D gene is possibly TRBD2 (6 bases). CDR3 length: 15 amino acids. Germline CDR1 and CDR2: SGHNT and YYREEE (reference sequence). V was cut by 7 bases and J by 0 bases, with 14 bases left in between. CDR3 bases: TGTGCCAGCTCCTCGGAGGGAAGCTCCTACAATGAGCAGTTCTTC. It yields the protein CASSSEGSSYNEQFF.

CDR3: CASSLGDRVGELFF. The DNA of the CDR3 is TGCGCCAGCAGCTTGGGCGACAGGGTCGGGGAGCTGTTTTTT. V and J are TRBV5-1 and TRBJ2-2, with 7 bases fitting TRBD1. The V gene's germline CDR1 is SGHRS and CDR2 YFSETQ. J was trimmed by 7 bases and V by 0 bases; bases with no gene match: 3. The CDR3 consists of 14 residues.

The rearrangement links TRBV7-9 to TRBJ1-2, with TRBD1 matching 7 bases. This CDR3 has 15 amino acids. The trim removed 6 bases at V and 1 base at J, leaving 8 bases unmatched. Germline assignment: CDR1 SEHNR and CDR2 FQNEAQ (reference sequence). Written as DNA, the CDR3 is TGTGCCAGCAGTAGGGGGCAGGGAGGTAACTATGGCTACACCTTC. Translated: CASSRGQGGNYGYTF.

The chain couples TRBV7-2 to TRBJ2-7; D not certain. CDR3 length equals 13 residues. CDR1 and CDR2 from the germline V gene are SGHTA and FQGNSA. V lost 0 bases and J lost 2, with 5 bases in between. The CDR3 loop reads CASSLARTYEQYF. The DNA for the CDR3 is TGTGCCAGCAGCTTAGCCAGGACCTACGAGCAGTACTTC.

V gene TRBV19 combines with J gene TRBJ1-1; 11 nucleotides line up with TRBD1. Germline CDR1 reads LNHDA; CDR2 reads SQIVND (reference sequence). The CDR3 spans 17 residues. J lost 3 bases, V lost 4 bases, and 10 bases had no gene match. CDR3 in amino acids: CASSSTGTGGTHTEAFF. The CDR3 bases are TGTGCCAGTAGTAGCACCGGGACAGGGGGAACGCACACTGAAGCTTTCTTT.

The chain recombines TRBV25-1 with TRBJ1-4; TRBD1 might be the D (5 bases). CDR3 size: 14 residues. Trimming removed 1 base from V and 6 bases from J, with 9 bases in between. CDR1 is MGHDK and CDR2 is SYGVNS in the germline V gene. For the CDR3, the DNA is TGTGCCAGCAGTGAATCTGGGGCACATGAAAAACTGTTTTTT. As protein: CASSESGAHEKLFF.

V is TRBV9 and J is TRBJ1-1; D remains ambiguous. Germline assignment: CDR1 SGDLS and CDR2 YYNGEE. The CDR3 has 15 amino acids. V was shortened by 0 bases and J by 6 bases, with 15 bases between the two germline ends. CDR3 region: CASSVEGRSLAEAFF. The CDR3 coding sequence is TGTGCCAGCAGCGTAGAAGGCCGCAGTCTTGCTGAAGCTTTCTTT.

The chain employs TRBV5-1 and TRBJ1-2; no firm D call. CDR1 is SGHRS, CDR2 YFSETQ, per germline. This CDR3 region has 13 residues. Trimming pared 6 bases from V and 0 bases from J, leaving 9 bases between. Written as DNA, the CDR3 is TGCGCCAGCACCCTTTCAGCTAACTATGGCTACACCTTC. Its translation: CASTLSANYGYTF.

The CDR3, as DNA: TGTGCCAGCAGGATCAGGGGAAGCGGTGAAAAACTGTTTTTT. It encodes CASRIRGSGEKLFF. The rearrangement uses TRBV27 and TRBJ1-4; TRBD1 might be the D (6 bases). Deletions cut 6 bases from V and 7 bases from J, with 15 bases between. The CDR3 totals 14 residues. In germline, CDR1 is MNHEY, CDR2 SMNVEV (reference sequence). The variable domain in full, completed from reference TRBV27 and TRBJ1-4, reads EAQVTQNPRYLITVTGKKLTVTCSQNMNHEYMSWYRQDPGLGLRQIYYSMNVEVTDKGDVPEGYKVSRKEKRNFPLILESPSPNQTSLYFCASRIRGSGEKLFFGSGTQLSVL.

The rearrangement uses TRBV6-1 and TRBJ2-4; the D gene could be TRBD1 or TRBD2 (5 bases each). Germline values: CDR1 MNHNS, CDR2 SASEGT. V dropped 10 bases and J dropped 2 bases, with 15 bases sitting between them. The CDR3 runs 14 residues. The CDR3 loop reads CAKGSPGPKNIQYF. DNA for the CDR3: TGTGCCAAAGGGTCCCCGGGGCCCAAAAACATTCAGTACTTC.

This clone was seen at least ten times. The chain uses TRBV5-1 and TRBJ1-1; D remains unclear. Germline CDR1 SGHRS, CDR2 YFSETQ. Trimming removed 1 base from V and 0 bases from J, with 16 bases in between. This CDR3 has 17 residues. The CDR3 DNA reads TGCGCCAGCAGCTTGCCACCGGGCCTGAGCCTGAACACTGAAGCTTTCTTT. Encoded protein: CASSLPPGLSLNTEAFF.

This clone has a handful of counts. V and J are TRBV19 and TRBJ1-1; TRBD1 matches 9 bases. With V trimmed by 7 bases and J by 2 bases, 2 bases remained unmatched. This CDR3 region has 13 residues. Germline-derived CDR1 and CDR2 are LNHDA and SQIVND (reference sequence). The CDR3, as DNA: TGTGCCAGTATGGGACAGGGAAACACTGAAGCTTTCTTT. Its translation is CASMGQGNTEAFF.

This clone appeared a few times. This CDR3 is CASSESRGLGTDTQYF. The DNA for the CDR3 is TGCGCCAGCAGTGAGTCGAGGGGGCTAGGTACAGATACGCAGTATTTT. The chain employs TRBV10-1 and TRBJ2-3; 7 bases align to TRBD1. Germline V lookup: CDR1 WNHNN, CDR2 SYGVQD (reference sequence). Trimming cost V 0 bases and J 3 bases; bases outside gene matches: 6. This CDR3 spans 16 amino acids.

The chain combines TRBV7-9 with TRBJ2-1; the D gene could be TRBD1 or TRBD2 (5 bases each). V shed 0 bases and J shed 14 bases, with 17 bases lying between them. Looked up from germline, CDR1 is SEHNR and CDR2 is FQNEAQ (reference sequence). This CDR3 comprises 14 residues. DNA of the CDR3: TGTGCCAGCAGCTTAGCGTTATCCTCCGGGACGGAGTTCTTC. This sequence encodes CASSLALSSGTEFF.

As DNA, the CDR3 is TGTGCCAGCAGCAGGTCAGGGGCCCTCCAAGAGACCCAGTACTTC. Its protein product is CASSRSGALQETQYF. This chain connects TRBV5-4 to TRBJ2-5; D is possibly TRBD1 (6 bases). The V end lost 4 bases, the J end lost 1 base, and 14 bases lay between the germline ends. The CDR3 is 15 residues long. Germline-derived CDR1 and CDR2 are SGHNT and YYREEE (reference sequence).